Listed below are T cell receptor beta chains from one sample, sequenced in a study of cytomegalovirus exposure and HLA in healthy donors. Measured with immunoSEQ multiplex PCR; TCRdb has only the in-frame clones, and not every one. The sample yields about 130,000 clones, roughly 75% seen once. Source material: PBMCs. These receptor sequences come from a female donor in good health and CMV-seronegative. CDR3s include the opening cysteine and the closing phenylalanine or tryptophan. The order of the fields is J gene, V gene, D gene, CDR3 protein, CDR3 DNA. A D gene is named only where the DNA matches it firmly.

j_gene: TRBJ2-7; v_gene: TRBV30; d_gene: TRBD2; CDR3aa: CAWSAASGYEQYF; CDR3nt: TGTGCCTGGAGTGCGGCTAGCGGGTACGAGCAGTACTTC
j_gene: TRBJ2-4; v_gene: TRBV7-9; d_gene: NA; CDR3aa: CASSPTSTGGAKNIQYF; CDR3nt: TGTGCCAGCAGCCCGACTAGTACAGGAGGGGCCAAAAACATTCAGTACTTC
j_gene: TRBJ2-3; v_gene: TRBV19; d_gene: NA; CDR3aa: CASSSGVADTQYF; CDR3nt: TGTGCCAGTAGTAGCGGGGTCGCAGATACGCAGTATTTT
j_gene: TRBJ1-1; v_gene: TRBV29-1; d_gene: TRBD1; CDR3aa: CSVEDQRDRIPNTEAFF; CDR3nt: TGCAGCGTTGAAGATCAGAGGGACAGAATCCCGAACACTGAAGCTTTCTTT
j_gene: TRBJ2-7; v_gene: TRBV6-5; d_gene: NA; CDR3aa: CASRWRDSYEQYF; CDR3nt: TGTGCCAGCAGGTGGCGGGACTCCTACGAGCAGTACTTC
j_gene: TRBJ2-2; v_gene: TRBV7-2; d_gene: NA; CDR3aa: CASSLTQTNTGELFF; CDR3nt: TGTGCCAGCAGCTTAACCCAGACGAACACCGGGGAGCTGTTTTTT
j_gene: TRBJ2-1; v_gene: TRBV7-6; d_gene: TRBD2; CDR3aa: CASSLYLADAYNEQFF; CDR3nt: TGTGCCAGCAGCTTATATCTAGCGGATGCCTACAATGAGCAGTTCTTC
j_gene: TRBJ2-1; v_gene: TRBV4-1; d_gene: TRBD2; CDR3aa: CASSPVQRDEDEQFF; CDR3nt: TGCGCCAGCAGCCCAGTACAGCGGGACGAGGATGAGCAGTTCTTC
j_gene: TRBJ2-7; v_gene: TRBV27; d_gene: NA; CDR3aa: CASSQFGGSTYEQYF; CDR3nt: TGTGCCAGCAGTCAATTTGGGGGGTCGACCTACGAGCAGTACTTC
j_gene: TRBJ1-2; v_gene: TRBV5-6; d_gene: NA; CDR3aa: CASSSGPAGIYGYTF; CDR3nt: TGTGCCAGCAGCTCTGGCCCGGCAGGGATCTATGGCTACACCTTC
j_gene: TRBJ1-2; v_gene: TRBV9; d_gene: TRBD1; CDR3aa: CASSIGQGAGYGYTF; CDR3nt: TGTGCCAGCAGCATCGGACAGGGGGCGGGCTATGGCTACACCTTC
j_gene: TRBJ1-6; v_gene: TRBV6-1; d_gene: NA; CDR3aa: CASVTLRSPLHF; CDR3nt: TGTGCCAGCGTGACTCTAAGATCACCCCTCCACTTT
j_gene: TRBJ2-7; v_gene: TRBV2; d_gene: NA; CDR3aa: CASSRDTGTYEQYF; CDR3nt: TGTGCCAGCAGCCGAGACACCGGGACTTACGAGCAGTACTTC